This T cell receptor beta chain emerged from a study of CD4 T cells in relation to SARS-CoV-2 and coronaviruses. Unexposed donor CD4+ T cells date from about 2011-2018, before the COVID-19 pandemic. The cells were cultured for under twelve days before CD4+ T cells were isolated. Cultures held under 2.5 million PBMCs per well with approximately 9.8 IU/ml IL-2. The protocol was immunoSEQ multiplex PCR, while the TCRdb copy is restricted to in-frame clones and leaves out a portion. This sample has about 24,000 clones, with roughly 70% found just once. A note on this clone: Antigen: not known.

Study-level points and caveats: No donor gave both pre-pandemic and post-infection samples.

Germline V gene lookup returns CDR1 LGHDT and CDR2 YNNKEL (reference sequence). This CDR3 is 11 amino acids long. Trimming shortened V by 1 base and J by 6 bases, and 4 bases separated the two germline ends. The V and J genes are TRBV3-1 (or the pseudogene TRBV3-2) and TRBJ2-7; D call uncertain. The source of this sequence is a human donor in good health. The source material was CD4+ T cells from PBMCs, cultured in vitro. CDR3 nucleotides: TGTGCCAGCAGCCAAGGTCGCGAGCAGTACTTC. It encodes CASSQGREQYF.